The 16 T cell receptor beta chains below come from one sample, sequenced in a study of OX40 agonist ivuxolimab in advanced cancers. Profiling relied on immunoSEQ multiplex PCR, and the TCRdb table lists in-frame clones only, not all of them. The table lists some 46,000 clones, approximately 88% of them singletons. This material consisted of CD4+ or CD8+ T cells sorted from blood, taken in a trial of the OX40 agonist ivuxolimab. The receptor set was obtained from an adult with an advanced solid tumor such as melanoma, head and neck, liver or kidney cancer.

The V gene is TRBV13, the J gene TRBJ2-3; D is uncertain. Per germline, CDR1 PRHDT and CDR2 FYEKMQ (reference sequence). The CDR3 is made up of 15 amino acids. The V and J ends lost 2 bases and 0 bases respectively, with 9 bases between them. Written as DNA, the CDR3 is TGTGCCAGCAGCTTAAGACGTTTTAGCACAGATACGCAGTATTTT. Protein: CASSLRRFSTDTQYF.

This clone was seen more than once but under ten times. The V call is TRBV6-1, the J call TRBJ1-5, with no clear D. Per the germline V gene, CDR1 is MNHNS and CDR2 is SASEGT. With 7 bases removed from V and 9 bases from J, the gap between germline ends came to 10 bases. The CDR3 covers 11 residues. As DNA, the CDR3 is TGTGCCAGCACCCTGCTTGGGCCCCAGCATTTT. This encodes CASTLLGPQHF.

The chain carries TRBV18 and TRBJ2-7; TRBD1 is a possible D gene (5 bases). Germline CDR1 KGHSH, CDR2 LQKENI. The CDR3 sequence is 13 residues long. V dropped 0 bases and J dropped 3 bases, with 6 bases sitting between them. The DNA of the CDR3 is TGTGCCAGCTCACCACCGACAGTCTACGAGCAGTACTTC. This gives the protein CASSPPTVYEQYF.

The rearrangement uses TRBV5-4 and TRBJ2-1, with TRBD1 matching 9 bases. Germline CDR1 reads SGHNT; CDR2 reads YYREEE (reference sequence). V lost 4 bases, J lost 5 bases, and 7 bases stayed unmatched. The CDR3 covers 15 residues. CDR3 sequence: CASSPTDRGNNEQFF. CDR3 in DNA: TGTGCCAGCAGCCCAACGGACAGGGGTAACAATGAGCAGTTCTTC.

The rearrangement joins TRBV30 to TRBJ1-1, with TRBD1 as a possible D gene (6 bases). Germline V gene data show CDR1 as GTSNPN and CDR2 as SVGIG (reference sequence). Trimming cost V 7 bases and J 4 bases, with 16 bases left between them. This CDR3 is 13 amino acids long. CDR3 sequence (DNA): TGTGCCTTGATACTGGACAGTTTCACTGAAGCTTTCTTT. It translates to CALILDSFTEAFF.

The chain carries TRBV28 and TRBJ2-5; 12 bases are a match to TRBD2. J lost 5 bases, V lost 5 bases, and 9 bases had no gene match. The CDR3 length is 16 residues. Germline loops: CDR1 MDHEN, CDR2 SYDVKM. The CDR3 nucleotides are TGTGCCAGCAGTCGCGGACTAGCGGGACTCGAGGAGACCCAGTACTTC. Translated: CASSRGLAGLEETQYF.

The rearrangement links TRBV19 to TRBJ1-6; TRBD1 matches 8 bases. Germline CDR1 reads LNHDA; CDR2 reads SQIVND (reference sequence). There are 14 residues in the CDR3. J lost 7 bases, V lost 11 bases, and 10 bases had no gene match. The CDR3: CACSRTGRNSPLHF. CDR3 in DNA: TGTGCCTGCTCACGGACAGGGAGAAATTCACCCCTCCACTTT.

This sequence joins TRBV18 and TRBJ2-4; D unresolved. Trimming cost V 1 base and J 2 bases, with 6 bases left between them. Germline V gives CDR1 KGHSH, CDR2 LQKENI. The CDR3 runs 14 residues. The CDR3 coding sequence is TGTGCCAGCTCACCACGGGTATCCAAAAACATTCAGTACTTC. As protein: CASSPRVSKNIQYF. Using reference TRBV18 and TRBJ2-4 for the parts outside the CDR3, the full variable domain is NAGVMQNPRHLVRRRGQEARLRCSPMKGHSHVYWYRQLPEEGLKFMVYLQKENIIDESGMPKERFSAEFPKEGPSILRIQQVVRGDSAAYFCASSPRVSKNIQYFGAGTRLSVL.

The genes are TRBV28 and TRBJ2-1; 14 bases align to TRBD2. The CDR3 is made up of 18 amino acids. With 5 bases clipped from V and 2 bases from J, the junction kept 8 bases outside the gene matches. Germline CDR1 is MDHEN and CDR2 is SYDVKM. This CDR3 reads CASSTGTSGSFAYNEQFF. CDR3 coding DNA: TGTGCCAGCAGTACCGGGACTAGCGGGAGTTTTGCCTACAATGAGCAGTTCTTC.

This chain joins TRBV29-1 and TRBJ2-1; 10 bases align to TRBD2. With 2 bases clipped from V and 8 bases from J, the junction kept 6 bases outside the gene matches. CDR1 is SQVTM, CDR2 ANQGSEA, per germline. This CDR3 is built from 14 residues. This chain's CDR3 is CSVEITSGIYEQFF. The CDR3 nucleotides read TGCAGCGTTGAAATAACTAGCGGGATCTATGAGCAGTTCTTC.

This clone was detected once. V usage is TRBV7-3 and J usage is TRBJ2-2, with unresolved D. The germline gives CDR1 SGHTA, CDR2 FQGTGA. The CDR3 runs to 15 residues. Trimming left V 4 bases short and J 7 bases short, with 16 bases between. CDR3 protein: CASSSLWGMGGELFF. The CDR3 nucleotides read TGTGCCAGCAGCTCCCTTTGGGGAATGGGCGGGGAGCTGTTTTTT.

The chain carries TRBV5-1 and TRBJ2-2; tentatively, D is TRBD2 (5 bases). The ends were cut back, 6 bases at V and 4 bases at J, with 16 bases in the middle. The CDR3 has 15 residues. Germline CDR1 is SGHRS and CDR2 is YFSETQ. CDR3: CASTPTRVGTGELFF. The DNA of the CDR3 is TGCGCCAGCACCCCGACGAGGGTAGGCACCGGGGAGCTGTTTTTT.

The rearrangement joins TRBV5-1 to TRBJ2-3, with TRBD2 identical over 9 bases. Trimming took 2 bases from V and 4 from J; bases not matched to a gene: 11. The germline gives CDR1 SGHRS, CDR2 YFSETQ. This CDR3 comprises 17 residues. Here the CDR3 reads CASSLERREGRADTQYF. The CDR3 DNA sequence: TGCGCCAGCAGCTTAGAAAGGCGGGAGGGCCGGGCAGATACGCAGTATTTT. Full variable domain (outside the CDR3, taken from reference TRBV5-1 and TRBJ2-3): KAGVTQTPRYLIKTRGQQVTLSCSPISGHRSVSWYQQTPGQGLQFLFEYFSETQRNKGNFPGRFSGRQFSNSRSEMNVSTLELGDSALYLCASSLERREGRADTQYFGPGTRLTVL.

The V gene is TRBV5-6, the J gene TRBJ2-5; D is possibly TRBD1 (7 bases). Deletions cut 4 bases from V and 5 bases from J, with 21 bases between. The CDR3 runs 16 residues. Germline assignment: CDR1 SGHDT and CDR2 YYEEEE. Here the CDR3 DNA reads TGTGCCAGCAGCACCATGACAGGGAGCAGCGGGGAGACCCAGTACTTC. This codes for CASSTMTGSSGETQYF. Looking up the rest from reference TRBV5-6 and TRBJ2-5 gives the full variable domain: DAGVTQSPTHLIKTRGQQVTLRCSPKSGHDTVSWYQQALGQGPQFIFQYYEEEERQRGNFPDRFSGHQFPNYSSELNVNALLLGDSALYLCASSTMTGSSGETQYFGPGTRLLVL.

In this sample, this clone turned up a few times. The chain uses TRBV28 and TRBJ1-5; 7 bases match TRBD1. Germline CDR1 and CDR2: MDHEN and SYDVKM. Unmatched junction bases numbered 5, after V lost 6 bases and J lost 0 bases. The CDR3 has 15 amino acids. DNA of the CDR3: TGTGCCAGCAGCCTCCCAGGGGGTAGCAATCAGCCCCAGCATTTT. Amino acids: CASSLPGGSNQPQHF.

The J gene is TRBJ2-7, the V gene TRBV2; D could derive from TRBD1 or TRBD2 (7 bases each). V was trimmed by 3 bases and J by 4 bases, leaving 10 bases between them. The CDR3 extends over 13 amino acids. CDR1 and CDR2 from the germline V gene are SNHLY and FYNNEI. The CDR3 nucleotides are TGTGCCAGCAGTGACAGGGGGGGGTACGAGCAGTACTTC. It codes for CASSDRGGYEQYF.